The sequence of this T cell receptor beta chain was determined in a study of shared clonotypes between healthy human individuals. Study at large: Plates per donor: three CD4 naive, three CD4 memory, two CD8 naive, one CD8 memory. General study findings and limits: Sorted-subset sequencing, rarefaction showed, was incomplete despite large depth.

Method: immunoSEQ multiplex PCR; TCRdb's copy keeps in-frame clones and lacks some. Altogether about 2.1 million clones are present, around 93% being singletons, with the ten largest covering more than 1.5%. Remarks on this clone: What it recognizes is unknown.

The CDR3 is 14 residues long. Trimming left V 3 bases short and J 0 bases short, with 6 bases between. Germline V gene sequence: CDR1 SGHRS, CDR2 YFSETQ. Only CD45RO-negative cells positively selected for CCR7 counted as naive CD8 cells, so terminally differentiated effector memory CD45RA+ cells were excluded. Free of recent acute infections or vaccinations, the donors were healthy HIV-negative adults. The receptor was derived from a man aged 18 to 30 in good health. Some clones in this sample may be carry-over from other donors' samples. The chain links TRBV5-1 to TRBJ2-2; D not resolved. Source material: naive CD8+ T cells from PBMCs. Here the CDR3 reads CASSWRPNTGELFF. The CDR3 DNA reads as TGCGCCAGCAGCTGGAGACCGAACACCGGGGAGCTGTTTTTT.